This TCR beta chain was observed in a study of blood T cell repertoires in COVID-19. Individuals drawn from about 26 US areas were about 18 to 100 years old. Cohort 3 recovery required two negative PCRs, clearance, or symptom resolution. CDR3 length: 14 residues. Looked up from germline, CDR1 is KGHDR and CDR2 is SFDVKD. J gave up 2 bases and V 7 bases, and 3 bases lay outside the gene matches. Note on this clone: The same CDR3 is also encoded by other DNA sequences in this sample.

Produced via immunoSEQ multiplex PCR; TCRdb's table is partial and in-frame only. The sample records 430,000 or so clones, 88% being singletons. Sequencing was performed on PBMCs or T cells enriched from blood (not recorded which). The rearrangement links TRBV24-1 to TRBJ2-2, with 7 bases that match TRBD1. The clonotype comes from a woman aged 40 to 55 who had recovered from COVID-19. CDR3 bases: TGTGCCACCAGAGACAGGGAAAACACCGGGGAGCTGTTTTTT. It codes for CATRDRENTGELFF.